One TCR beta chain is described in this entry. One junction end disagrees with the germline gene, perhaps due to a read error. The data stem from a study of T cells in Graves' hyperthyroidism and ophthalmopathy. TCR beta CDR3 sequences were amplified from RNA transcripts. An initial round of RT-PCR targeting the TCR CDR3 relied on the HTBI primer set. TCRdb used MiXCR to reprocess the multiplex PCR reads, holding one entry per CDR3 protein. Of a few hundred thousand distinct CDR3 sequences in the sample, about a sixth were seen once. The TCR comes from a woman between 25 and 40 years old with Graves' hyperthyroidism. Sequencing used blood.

The CDR3 coding sequence is TGTGCCTGCAGTTTTCGGACTAGCGGTTACACCGGGGAGCTGTTTTTT. Translating gives CACSFRTSGYTGELFF. The chain recombines TRBV27 with TRBJ2-2; 10 bases match TRBD2. Germline loops: CDR1 MNHEY, CDR2 SMNVEV (reference sequence). This CDR3 region has 16 residues.